What follows are 27 T cell receptor beta chains derived from one specimen sequenced in a study of T cells in Graves' hyperthyroidism and ophthalmopathy. The source material, RNA transcripts, was used to amplify TCR beta CDR3 regions. Primed by the HTBI set, a first-round RT-PCR was run on the TCR CDR3. TCRdb analysed the multiplex PCR reads with MiXCR anew, one entry per CDR3 protein. The data contain under 550,000 distinct CDR3 sequences, about 20% of them singletons. Sequenced sample: blood. These receptors were collected from a middle-aged man with Graves' ophthalmopathy.

The chain recombines TRBV2 with TRBJ1-2; D is undetermined. Trimming pared 6 bases from V and 1 base from J, leaving 9 bases between. Looked up from germline, CDR1 is SNHLY and CDR2 is FYNNEI. This CDR3 is 13 amino acids long. The DNA of the CDR3 is TGTGCCAGCAGCGCGGAACGTAACTATGGCTACACCTTC. Translated: CASSAERNYGYTF. Together with reference TRBV2 and TRBJ1-2, the CDR3 gives the full variable domain: EPEVTQTPSHQVTQMGQEVILRCVPISNHLYFYWYRQILGQKVEFLVSFYNNEISEKSEIFDDQFSVERPDGSNFTLKIRSTKLEDSAMYFCASSAERNYGYTFGSGTRLTVV.

Many counts were recorded for this clonotype. V usage is TRBV13 and J usage is TRBJ2-3, with D possibly matching TRBD2 (5 bases). V was shortened by 5 bases and J by 2 bases, with 32 bases between the two germline ends. The CDR3 extends over 21 amino acids. Germline CDR1 reads PRHDT; CDR2 reads FYEKMQ (reference sequence). The CDR3 is CASSTPEPPGWADQPTDTQYF. CDR3 nucleotides: TGTGCCAGCAGCACCCCTGAGCCGCCGGGGTGGGCAGACCAACCCACAGATACGCAGTATTTT.

This clonotype was detected many times. The genes are TRBV2 and TRBJ1-1; 9 nucleotides align to TRBD1. The junction had 12 bases not matched to a gene; V was cut back by 3 bases and J by 1 base. CDR1 SNHLY and CDR2 FYNNEI come from the germline V gene. The CDR3 extends over 18 amino acids. CDR3 sequence reads: CASSERALGTGSNTEAFF. CDR3 DNA sequence: TGTGCCAGCAGTGAGAGGGCGTTGGGGACAGGGTCGAACACTGAAGCTTTCTTT.

V is TRBV12-3 or TRBV12-4 and J is TRBJ1-2; D is uncertain. CDR3 length: 9 residues. V was shortened by 8 bases and J by 8 bases, with 6 bases between the two germline ends. CDR3 sequence reads: CASDEGYTF. The DNA for the CDR3 is TGTGCCAGCGACGAAGGCTACACCTTC.

This clonotype was counted at least ten times. The chain employs TRBV5-8 and TRBJ2-5, with 8 bases fitting TRBD2. V gave up 2 bases and J gave up 2 bases; unmatched junction bases: 5. Germline CDR1 is SGHTS and CDR2 is YDEGEE. This CDR3 is built from 15 residues. CDR3 region: CASSFGGGLQETQYF. CDR3 DNA sequence: TGTGCCAGCAGCTTCGGGGGGGGCCTGCAAGAGACCCAGTACTTC.

This clonotype turned up a few times. The J gene is TRBJ2-5, the V gene TRBV5-4, with 16 bases matching TRBD2. This CDR3 is built from 16 residues. V shed 4 bases and J 4 bases; nucleotides not matched to a gene: 4. Germline loops: CDR1 SGHNT, CDR2 YYREEE (reference sequence). The CDR3 loop reads CASSPGTSGRAETQYF. The DNA of the CDR3 is TGTGCCAGCAGCCCAGGGACTAGCGGGAGGGCAGAGACCCAGTACTTC.

This clonotype was seen more than once but under ten times. This chain connects TRBV4-2 to TRBJ1-4; perhaps TRBD1 as D (5 bases). Trimming pared 1 base from V and 3 bases from J, leaving 12 bases between. The CDR3 sequence is 16 residues long. Germline V gene lookup returns CDR1 LGHNA and CDR2 YNFKEQ. The CDR3 DNA reads as TGTGCCAGCAGCCAAGCAATAGGGACGGCTAATGAAAAACTGTTTTTT. Translated: CASSQAIGTANEKLFF.

A word on this clonotype: Just one base apart from a much larger clone, this may be a read error. This sequence joins TRBV30 and TRBJ1-2; D is perhaps TRBD1 (6 bases). Germline CDR1 is GTSNPN and CDR2 is SVGIG (reference sequence). Trimming took 1 base from V and 4 from J, leaving 10 bases between them. The CDR3 has 13 residues. CDR3 DNA: TGTGCCTGGAGTGCAGGGGCTACCTATGGCTACACCTTC. This gives the protein CAWSAGATYGYTF.

A few counts support this clonotype. The chain combines TRBV12-3 or TRBV12-4 with TRBJ2-2; 9 nucleotides line up with TRBD1. The CDR3 has 15 amino acids. V lost 8 bases to trimming and J lost 2 bases; unmatched junction nucleotides: 6. In nucleotides, the CDR3 is TGTGCCAGCGGGCTGACAGGGGGAAACACCGGGGAGCTGTTTTTT. This codes for CASGLTGGNTGELFF.

In this sample, this clonotype turned up many times. V usage is TRBV28 and J usage is TRBJ1-1; 7 nucleotides line up with TRBD1. Losses at the gene ends were 6 bases for V and 3 bases for J; bases not matched to a gene: 10. The CDR3 is 15 amino acids. Germline V gene lookup returns CDR1 MDHEN and CDR2 SYDVKM. CDR3: CASSQGGEGDTEAFF. Written as DNA, the CDR3 is TGTGCCAGCAGCCAAGGGGGCGAAGGTGACACTGAAGCTTTCTTT.

This clonotype has just a few counts. The chain recombines TRBV29-1 with TRBJ1-3; tentatively, D is TRBD1 (5 bases). With 4 bases removed from V and 0 bases from J, the gap between germline ends came to 10 bases. The CDR3 is made up of 14 amino acids. Germline CDR1 SQVTM, CDR2 ANQGSEA. The CDR3 DNA is TGCAGCGTTGGGGACGGATCCTCTGGAAACACCATATATTTT. The encoded protein is CSVGDGSSGNTIYF.

In its sample, this clonotype was seen many times. V usage is TRBV30 and J usage is TRBJ2-2, with 7 bases aligning to TRBD2. Germline V gives CDR1 GTSNPN, CDR2 SVGIG (reference sequence). The length of the CDR3 is 15 residues. V shed 3 bases and J 3 bases; nucleotides not matched to a gene: 7. The chain's CDR3 is CAWRNAGEDTGELFF. CDR3 sequence (DNA): TGTGCCTGGAGAAATGCGGGAGAGGACACCGGGGAGCTGTTTTTT. Complete variable domain (other parts from reference TRBV30 and TRBJ2-2): SQTIHQWPATLVQPVGSPLSLECTVEGTSNPNLYWYRQAAGRGLQLLFYSVGIGQISSEVPQNLSASRPQDRQFILSSKKLLLSDSGFYLCAWRNAGEDTGELFFGEGSRLTVL.

Only a few counts were recorded for this clonotype. This chain joins TRBV6-5 and TRBJ2-2; 7 bases fit TRBD1. This CDR3 contains 15 residues. Germline CDR1 is MNHEY and CDR2 is SVGAGI. V shed 2 bases and J 1 base; nucleotides not matched to a gene: 1. The CDR3 reads CASSYRTGNTGELFF. Here the CDR3 DNA reads TGTGCCAGCAGTTACAGGACAGGGAACACCGGGGAGCTGTTTTTT.

The chain links TRBV7-8 to TRBJ2-3; no clear D gene. The ends were cut back, 4 bases at V and 4 bases at J, with 12 bases in the middle. Germline V CDR1 and CDR2: SGHVS, FQNEAQ. The CDR3 sequence is 14 residues long. Written as DNA, the CDR3 is TGTGCCAGCAGCTCCGTCCTAGTCGCAGATACGCAGTATTTT. This translates into CASSSVLVADTQYF.

This clonotype occurred many times. The chain links TRBV12-3 or TRBV12-4 to TRBJ2-3; the match to TRBD1 covers 7 bases. Germline trimming cut 6 bases from V and 4 bases from J; bases unmatched to any gene: 4. The length of the CDR3 is 13 residues. CDR3 protein: CASRPTGADTQYF. The CDR3 DNA reads as TGTGCCAGCAGGCCCACAGGGGCAGATACGCAGTATTTT.

This chain uses TRBV28 with TRBJ2-3; 7 bases are a match to TRBD1. Germline CDR1 and CDR2: MDHEN and SYDVKM. This CDR3 is 15 amino acids long. V was clipped by 9 bases and J by 1 base; unmatched bases: 10. The CDR3 coding sequence is TGTGCCAGTACGACAGGGAAGGAGGGCACAGATACGCAGTATTTT. Protein product: CASTTGKEGTDTQYF.

The rearrangement links TRBV6-1 to TRBJ1-1; D is possibly TRBD1 (6 bases). Trimming pared 7 bases from V and 8 bases from J, leaving 14 bases between. The V gene's germline CDR1 is MNHNS and CDR2 SASEGT. This CDR3 region has 12 residues. CDR3 residues: CASTLRQAEAFF. In DNA form, the CDR3 reads TGTGCCAGCACCCTTAGACAGGCCGAAGCTTTCTTT.

The V gene is TRBV2, the J gene TRBJ2-1, with D maybe TRBD2 (5 bases). V lost 5 bases, J lost 0 bases, and 17 bases lay in between. The CDR3 length is 17 residues. CDR1 and CDR2 (germline): SNHLY, FYNNEI. CDR3 residues: CASSQSRERASYNEQFF. The CDR3 DNA reads TGTGCCAGCAGTCAATCAAGGGAGAGGGCCTCCTACAATGAGCAGTTCTTC.

The CDR3, as DNA: TGCGCCAGCAGCAACGGGGGCACCGGGGAGCTGTTTTTT. Translated, it gives CASSNGGTGELFF. V and J are TRBV5-1 and TRBJ2-2; possibly TRBD2 for D (6 bases). Germline V gives CDR1 SGHRS, CDR2 YFSETQ. The V and J ends lost 4 bases and 4 bases respectively, with 8 bases between them. This CDR3 region has 13 residues.

V is TRBV19 and J is TRBJ2-1, with 7 positions matching TRBD1. The CDR3 sequence is 13 residues long. Looked up from germline, CDR1 is LNHDA and CDR2 is SQIVND (reference sequence). V dropped 8 bases and J dropped 8; count of bases not matched to a gene: 9. As DNA, the CDR3 is TGTGCCAGTTCGGACAGGAATGGGTATGAGCAGTTCTTC. It translates to CASSDRNGYEQFF.

At least ten counts were recorded for this clonotype. The chain is built from TRBV2 and TRBJ2-5; no clear D gene. Germline V gene lookup returns CDR1 SNHLY and CDR2 FYNNEI. Trimming removed 4 bases at V and 6 bases at J, with 3 bases between. The length of the CDR3 is 10 residues. CDR3 DNA: TGTGCCAGCAGTGTCCAGACCCAGTACTTC. It translates to CASSVQTQYF.

V usage is TRBV6-5 and J usage is TRBJ2-2; TRBD2 matches at 12 bases. The ends lost 0 bases at V and 1 base at J; junction bases unmatched: 0. The germline gives CDR1 MNHEY, CDR2 SVGAGI. The CDR3 is 17 residues long. CDR3 nucleotides: TGTGCCAGCAGTTACTCGGGACTAGCGGGGAACACCGGGGAGCTGTTTTTT. Its protein is CASSYSGLAGNTGELFF.

This clonotype was observed a few times. The chain couples TRBV5-6 to TRBJ2-7; the D gene is possibly TRBD2 (5 bases). The germline gives CDR1 SGHDT, CDR2 YYEEEE. This CDR3 is 11 amino acids long. V was cut by 5 bases and J by 6 bases, with 9 bases left in between. The CDR3 reads CASSSEVEQYF. The DNA for the CDR3 is TGTGCCAGCAGTTCGGAGGTCGAGCAGTACTTC.

The genes are TRBV6-2 or TRBV6-3 and TRBJ2-7; D gene unclear. The CDR3 contains 12 residues. Germline values: CDR1 MNHEY, CDR2 SVGEGT. Trimming pared 7 bases from V and 3 bases from J, leaving 10 bases between. The CDR3 DNA reads as TGTGCCAGCACGACATACCGCTACGAGCAGTACTTC. It codes for CASTTYRYEQYF.

J is TRBJ2-5 and V is TRBV12-3 or TRBV12-4; weak D call: TRBD2 (5 bases). V shed 5 bases and J shed 4 bases, with 17 bases lying between them. The CDR3 loop spans 15 amino acids. CDR3 sequence: CASSQDWRLGETQYF. The CDR3 bases are TGTGCCAGCAGTCAGGATTGGAGGTTGGGAGAGACCCAGTACTTC.

This clonotype was counted many times. The rearrangement uses TRBV28 and TRBJ2-7; no definite D call. The CDR3 sequence is 14 residues long. CDR1 is MDHEN, CDR2 SYDVKM, per germline. V was shortened by 3 bases and J by 1 base, with 10 bases between the two germline ends. CDR3: CASSFPGSSYEQYF. CDR3 DNA sequence: TGTGCCAGCAGTTTCCCGGGCTCATCCTACGAGCAGTACTTC. Full variable domain (missing parts from reference TRBV28 and TRBJ2-7): DVKVTQSSRYLVKRTGEKVFLECVQDMDHENMFWYRQDPGLGLRLIYFSYDVKMKEKGDIPEGYSVSREKKERFSLILESASTNQTSMYLCASSFPGSSYEQYFGPGTRLTVT.

This clonotype was counted ten times or more. This chain connects TRBV28 to TRBJ2-3; 10 nucleotides agree with TRBD2. The junction had 9 bases not matched to a gene; V was cut back by 8 bases and J by 1 base. CDR1 is MDHEN, CDR2 SYDVKM, per germline. The CDR3 spans 16 residues. This CDR3 reads CASGGGLAGGTDTQYF. CDR3 bases: TGTGCCAGCGGGGGGGGGCTAGCGGGAGGCACAGATACGCAGTATTTT.